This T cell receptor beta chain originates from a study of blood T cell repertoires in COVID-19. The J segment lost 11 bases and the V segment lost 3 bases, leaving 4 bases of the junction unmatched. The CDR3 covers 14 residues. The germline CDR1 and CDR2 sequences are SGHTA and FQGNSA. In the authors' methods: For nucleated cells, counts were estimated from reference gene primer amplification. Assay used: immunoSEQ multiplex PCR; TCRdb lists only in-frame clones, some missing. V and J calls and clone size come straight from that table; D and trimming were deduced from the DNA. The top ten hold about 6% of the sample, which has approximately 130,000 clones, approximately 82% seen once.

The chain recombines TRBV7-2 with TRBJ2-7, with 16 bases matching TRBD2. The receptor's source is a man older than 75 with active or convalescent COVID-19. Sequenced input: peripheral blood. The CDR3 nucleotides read TGTGCCAGCAGCTTGGCCGGGACTAGCGGGGGGGAGTACTTC. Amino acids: CASSLAGTSGGEYF.